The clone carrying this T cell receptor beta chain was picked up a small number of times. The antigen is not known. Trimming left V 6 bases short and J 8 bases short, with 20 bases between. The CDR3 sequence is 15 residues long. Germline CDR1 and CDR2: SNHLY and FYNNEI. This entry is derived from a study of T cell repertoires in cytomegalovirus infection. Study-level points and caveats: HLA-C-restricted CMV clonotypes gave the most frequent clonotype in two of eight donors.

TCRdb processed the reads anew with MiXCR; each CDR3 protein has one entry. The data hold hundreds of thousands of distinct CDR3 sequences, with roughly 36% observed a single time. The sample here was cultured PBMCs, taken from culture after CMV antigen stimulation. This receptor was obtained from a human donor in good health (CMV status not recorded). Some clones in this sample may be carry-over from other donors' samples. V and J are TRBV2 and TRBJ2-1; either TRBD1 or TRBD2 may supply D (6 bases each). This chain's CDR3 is CASRAWGARLDEQFF. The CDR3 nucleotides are TGTGCCAGCAGGGCGTGGGGGGCCCGCTTGGATGAGCAGTTCTTC.